This is a list of T cell receptor beta chains from one sample in a study of blood T cell repertoires in COVID-19. Profiled with immunoSEQ multiplex PCR; TCRdb holds only in-frame clones, not every one. The table lists under 500,000 clones, around 88% of them singletons. The specimen sequenced was peripheral blood. The receptors shown here come from a young woman with acute or convalescent COVID-19. Both conserved end residues are part of each CDR3. The D gene is left open where the match is weak. Part of the rows lack a size; the others show once, few, many or a class for expanded clones.

abundance: .
d_gene: TRBD1
j_gene: TRBJ2-7
v_gene: TRBV19
CDR3nt: TGTGCCAGTAGCTCCGGGACAGGAGCCTACGAGCAGTACTTC
CDR3aa: CASSSGTGAYEQYF

abundance: .
d_gene: TRBD2
j_gene: TRBJ2-1
v_gene: TRBV18
CDR3nt: TGTGCCAGCTCACCACCTTCCGGGGGGGTAGCTGAGCAGTTCTTC
CDR3aa: CASSPPSGGVAEQFF

abundance: .
d_gene: .
j_gene: TRBJ1-2
v_gene: TRBV30
CDR3nt: TGTGCCTGGAGTCTGTCAGATGGCTACACCTTC
CDR3aa: CAWSLSDGYTF

abundance: .
d_gene: TRBD1
j_gene: TRBJ1-2
v_gene: TRBV7-9
CDR3nt: TGTGCCAGCAGCTATGACAGGGAGTCCTATGGCTACACCTTC
CDR3aa: CASSYDRESYGYTF

abundance: .
d_gene: .
j_gene: TRBJ1-4
v_gene: TRBV2
CDR3nt: TGTGCCAACCTTAGCCGGGAAAAACTGTTTTTT
CDR3aa: CANLSREKLFF

abundance: .
d_gene: TRBD2
j_gene: TRBJ2-1
v_gene: TRBV12-5
CDR3nt: TGTGCTAGTGGTTTGGTACCGGCCCCGGGGGGGCGGAATGAGCAGTTCTTC
CDR3aa: CASGLVPAPGGRNEQFF

abundance: .
d_gene: .
j_gene: TRBJ2-2
v_gene: TRBV9
CDR3nt: TGTGCCAGCAGTAAATTTCAGGGTGGGGAGCTGTTTTTT
CDR3aa: CASSKFQGGELFF

abundance: .
d_gene: .
j_gene: TRBJ2-7
v_gene: TRBV6-6
CDR3nt: TGTGCCAGCAGTCAAATTTTACAGGTACGAGGATACTACGAGCAGTACTTC
CDR3aa: CASSQILQVRGYYEQYF

abundance: .
d_gene: .
j_gene: TRBJ2-7
v_gene: TRBV11-2
CDR3nt: TGTGCCAGCAGCTTAGCGGCTCGGGGGGCGACTGCCTACGAGCAGTACTTC
CDR3aa: CASSLAARGATAYEQYF

abundance: .
d_gene: .
j_gene: TRBJ2-7
v_gene: TRBV18
CDR3nt: TGTGCCAGCTCTCAACTCCACGTTGGAGACGAGCAGTACTTC
CDR3aa: CASSQLHVGDEQYF

abundance: .
d_gene: .
j_gene: TRBJ1-1
v_gene: TRBV18
CDR3nt: TGTGCCAGCTCAACCAACACCGACACTGAAGCTTTCTTT
CDR3aa: CASSTNTDTEAFF

abundance: .
d_gene: .
j_gene: TRBJ2-7
v_gene: TRBV4-1
CDR3nt: TGCGCCAGCAGCCAAGTCCATCTGACTGCCTACGAGCAGTACTTC
CDR3aa: CASSQVHLTAYEQYF

abundance: once
d_gene: TRBD1
j_gene: TRBJ2-1
v_gene: TRBV28
CDR3nt: TGTGCCAGCAGTTTACCCGGGACAGGGGCCCGCCTCCAGTTCTTC
CDR3aa: CASSLPGTGARLQFF

abundance: .
d_gene: .
j_gene: TRBJ1-3
v_gene: TRBV28
CDR3nt: TGTGCCAGCAGTTTGGGAGGGACGATTAATTCTGGAAACACCATATATTTT
CDR3aa: CASSLGGTINSGNTIYF

abundance: .
d_gene: TRBD1
j_gene: TRBJ1-2
v_gene: TRBV6-5
CDR3nt: TGTGCCAGCAGAGTGACAGGGGTTCTTGGCTACACCTTC
CDR3aa: CASRVTGVLGYTF

abundance: .
d_gene: TRBD2
j_gene: TRBJ2-1
v_gene: TRBV7-3
CDR3nt: TGTGCCAGCAGCGATCGACTAGCTGGCAAAATCGATGAGCAGTTCTTC
CDR3aa: CASSDRLAGKIDEQFF

abundance: .
d_gene: .
j_gene: TRBJ2-3
v_gene: TRBV6-1
CDR3nt: TGTGCCAGCAGTGAAGTTTACGGTTCAGGGGGGGATACGCAGTATTTT
CDR3aa: CASSEVYGSGGDTQYF

abundance: .
d_gene: TRBD1
j_gene: TRBJ2-2
v_gene: TRBV27
CDR3nt: TGTGCCAGCAGTTCTCCCTTGGGACAGGGGAAAGGCACCGGGGAGCTGTTTTTT
CDR3aa: CASSSPLGQGKGTGELFF

abundance: .
d_gene: .
j_gene: TRBJ1-1
v_gene: TRBV28
CDR3nt: TGTGCCAGCAGTCCCCTCGGGGAGGGAGTAAACACTGAAGCTTTCTTT
CDR3aa: CASSPLGEGVNTEAFF

abundance: .
d_gene: .
j_gene: TRBJ2-3
v_gene: TRBV12-3/TRBV12-4
CDR3nt: TGTGCCAGCGCGATAGCGGACCAAGATACGCAGTATTTT
CDR3aa: CASAIADQDTQYF

abundance: once
d_gene: .
j_gene: TRBJ2-7
v_gene: TRBV10-3
CDR3nt: TGTGCCATCAGTGAGCGGCAGGCTAAAACCTACGAGCAGTACTTC
CDR3aa: CAISERQAKTYEQYF

abundance: .
d_gene: .
j_gene: TRBJ2-5
v_gene: TRBV3-1/TRBV3-2
CDR3nt: TGTGCCAGCAGCCATTTGAGTAGCGCAGAGACCCAGTACTTC
CDR3aa: CASSHLSSAETQYF

abundance: .
d_gene: TRBD2
j_gene: TRBJ2-5
v_gene: TRBV28
CDR3nt: TGTGCAAGCGGGGGGGCAGAGACCCAGTACTTC
CDR3aa: CASGGAETQYF

abundance: few
d_gene: .
j_gene: TRBJ1-1
v_gene: TRBV11-2
CDR3nt: TGTGCCAGCAGCTTTCCGTCACAAGGGAGGGTCGAAGCTTTCTTT
CDR3aa: CASSFPSQGRVEAFF

abundance: .
d_gene: TRBD2
j_gene: TRBJ2-1
v_gene: TRBV7-3
CDR3nt: TGTGCCAGCAGCCCCCGTCACAGCGGGGATGAGCAGTTCTTC
CDR3aa: CASSPRHSGDEQFF

abundance: .
d_gene: TRBD2
j_gene: TRBJ2-7
v_gene: TRBV7-6
CDR3nt: TGTGCCAGCAGCCGAGTGGCGGGGGGTACCTACGAGCAGTACTTC
CDR3aa: CASSRVAGGTYEQYF

abundance: .
d_gene: .
j_gene: TRBJ1-2
v_gene: TRBV7-2
CDR3nt: TGTGCCAGCAGCTTCTCAGGGGAGACCTATGGCTACACCTTC
CDR3aa: CASSFSGETYGYTF

abundance: .
d_gene: .
j_gene: TRBJ1-1
v_gene: TRBV10-3
CDR3nt: TGTGCCATCAGGGGCCAACCGGCGAACACTGAAGCTTTCTTT
CDR3aa: CAIRGQPANTEAFF

abundance: .
d_gene: TRBD1
j_gene: TRBJ2-7
v_gene: TRBV14
CDR3nt: TGTGCCAGCAGCTCAAGACAGGGGAGCTCCTACGAGCAGTACTTC
CDR3aa: CASSSRQGSSYEQYF

abundance: .
d_gene: .
j_gene: TRBJ2-5
v_gene: TRBV28
CDR3nt: TGTGCCAGCAGTTTTAGGAGTGGGGAGACCCAGTACTTC
CDR3aa: CASSFRSGETQYF

abundance: .
d_gene: .
j_gene: TRBJ1-6
v_gene: TRBV2
CDR3nt: TGTGCCAGCATCGGGACAAATAATTCACCCCTCCACTTT
CDR3aa: CASIGTNNSPLHF

abundance: .
d_gene: TRBD1
j_gene: TRBJ1-1
v_gene: TRBV10-3
CDR3nt: TGTGCCATCAGGAACAGGGGTAGTTTTACTGAAGCTTTCTTT
CDR3aa: CAIRNRGSFTEAFF

abundance: .
d_gene: .
j_gene: TRBJ2-5
v_gene: TRBV2
CDR3nt: TGTGCCAGCAGTGAAAAGTCCAGGGGGGAAGAGACCCAGTACTTC
CDR3aa: CASSEKSRGEETQYF

abundance: .
d_gene: TRBD1
j_gene: TRBJ1-1
v_gene: TRBV28
CDR3nt: TGTGCCAGCGCGAGTAGAGGGACAGACGGAGGAGCTTTCTTT
CDR3aa: CASASRGTDGGAFF

abundance: .
d_gene: TRBD1
j_gene: TRBJ1-5
v_gene: TRBV2
CDR3nt: TGTGCCAGCAGTGTAACAGGGGCCAATCAGCCCCAGCATTTT
CDR3aa: CASSVTGANQPQHF

abundance: few
d_gene: .
j_gene: TRBJ2-5
v_gene: TRBV7-7
CDR3nt: TGTGCCAGCAGCTTATCGACTACCGAAGAGACCCAGTACTTC
CDR3aa: CASSLSTTEETQYF